One sample yielded the 30 T cell receptor beta chains listed below, sequenced in a study of vaccination effects on CD4 cells after COVID-19. Antigens of these TCRs are unknown. At the end of approximately 10 days of culture, CD4+ T cells were isolated. All study participants received two doses of BNT162b2 or mRNA-1273 vaccine. Sequencing was performed with immunoSEQ multiplex PCR; in TCRdb, only in-frame clones are kept and a portion is missing. Here the sample spans about 57,000 clones, approximately 80% being singletons. The sequencing here drew on CD4+ T cells from PBMCs cultured without peptide, taken after COVID-19 vaccination. Receptor source: a human donor who received a COVID-19 vaccine.

The chain recombines TRBV7-2 with TRBJ1-1, with D perhaps matching TRBD1 (6 bases). The germline gives CDR1 SGHTA, CDR2 FQGNSA. The CDR3 length is 14 residues. V was cut by 5 bases and J by 6 bases, with 16 bases left in between. As DNA, the CDR3 is TGTGCCAGCAGCCAAGTACTGACAGGAGCTGAAGCTTTCTTT. It is translated as CASSQVLTGAEAFF.

The V and J genes are TRBV6-4 and TRBJ2-5, with no clear D. This CDR3 region has 11 residues. V lost 6 bases and J lost 2, with 4 bases in between. Looked up from germline, CDR1 is MRHNA and CDR2 is SNTAGT. The CDR3 loop reads CASSSQETQYF. CDR3 in DNA: TGTGCCAGCAGCTCTCAAGAGACCCAGTACTTC.

J is TRBJ1-1 and V is TRBV3-1 (or the pseudogene TRBV3-2); no definite D call. Trimming stripped 0 bases from V and 9 bases from J, with 8 bases between. Looked up from germline, CDR1 is LGHDT and CDR2 is YNNKEL (reference sequence). The CDR3 sequence is 12 residues long. The CDR3 here is CASSQDPYQAFF. Here the CDR3 DNA reads TGTGCCAGCAGCCAAGATCCTTATCAAGCTTTCTTT.

The gene calls are TRBV10-1 and TRBJ1-2; no clear D gene. From germline, CDR1 is WNHNN and CDR2 SYGVQD (reference sequence). The germline V and J ends were trimmed by 6 bases and 2 bases, with 10 bases remaining between them. The length of the CDR3 is 13 residues. The CDR3 spells CASRRVRNYGYTF. In nucleotides, the CDR3 is TGCGCCAGCAGAAGGGTGAGGAACTATGGCTACACCTTC.

This clone was observed a single time. V and J are TRBV4-2 and TRBJ1-6, with unresolved D. The CDR3 is 17 amino acids. V lost 0 bases, J lost 0 bases, and 9 bases lay in between. Germline V lookup: CDR1 LGHNA, CDR2 YNFKEQ. DNA of the CDR3: TGTGCCAGCAGCCAAGATCTGCTGAGCTCCTATAATTCACCCCTCCACTTT. Its protein is CASSQDLLSSYNSPLHF.

This sequence joins TRBV6-5 and TRBJ1-2; 7 positions agree with TRBD1. The CDR3 is made up of 13 amino acids. Germline V lookup: CDR1 MNHEY, CDR2 SVGAGI. Trimming removed 7 bases from V and 4 bases from J; junction bases left unmatched: 6. CDR3 nucleotide sequence: TGTGCCAGCACAAAACAGGGGATCTATGGCTACACCTTC. Translation gives CASTKQGIYGYTF.

This clone was observed once. V is TRBV10-3 and J is TRBJ1-1; D call uncertain. Trimming shortened V by 4 bases and J by 1 base, and 7 bases separated the two germline ends. The germline gives CDR1 ENHRY, CDR2 SYGVKD. CDR3 length: 13 amino acids. Written as DNA, the CDR3 is TGTGCCATCAGTGTGGCAGGGAACACTGAAGCTTTCTTT. Translating gives CAISVAGNTEAFF.

The CDR3 DNA sequence: TGTGCCAGCTCACCAATCAAGACCTACTACGAGCAGTACTTC. Amino acid sequence: CASSPIKTYYEQYF. J is TRBJ2-7 and V is TRBV18; D is undetermined. With 2 bases removed from V and 3 bases from J, the gap between germline ends came to 11 bases. This CDR3 comprises 14 residues. The germline gives CDR1 KGHSH, CDR2 LQKENI.

This chain's CDR3 is CATSITGLRGNEQFF. CDR3 bases: TGTGCCACCAGCATAACAGGGTTAAGGGGAAATGAGCAGTTCTTC. The chain combines TRBV15 with TRBJ2-1, with a tentative D call TRBD1 (6 bases). The CDR3 totals 15 residues. Germline-derived CDR1 and CDR2 are LNHNV and YYDKDF (reference sequence). Trimming pared 4 bases from V and 7 bases from J, leaving 17 bases between.

The chain uses TRBV19 and TRBJ1-6; D perhaps matches TRBD1 (5 bases). CDR3 length: 16 amino acids. From germline, CDR1 is LNHDA and CDR2 SQIVND (reference sequence). V was trimmed by 3 bases and J by 4 bases, leaving 13 bases between them. CDR3 sequence: CASSISGTAYNSPLHF. CDR3 bases: TGTGCCAGTAGTATCTCCGGGACTGCATATAATTCACCCCTCCACTTT.

This clone was counted only a few times. V usage is TRBV6-4 and J usage is TRBJ2-7; D may be TRBD2 (6 bases). V lost 5 bases and J lost 5, with 22 bases in between. CDR1 MRHNA and CDR2 SNTAGT come from the germline V gene. CDR3 size: 16 residues. The CDR3 DNA sequence: TGTGCCAGCAGTCCCCTCCTTAGCGGAAAATGCCACGAGCAGTACTTC. This encodes CASSPLLSGKCHEQYF.

The V gene is TRBV7-2, the J gene TRBJ1-3; 8 nucleotides agree with TRBD1. CDR1 SGHTA and CDR2 FQGNSA come from the germline V gene. The CDR3 loop spans 17 amino acids. After removal of 3 bases from V and 4 bases from J, the junction contained 11 bases not matched to a gene. For the CDR3, the DNA is TGTGCCAGCAGCTTGGGGGCAGGGGGCTTAGCAGGAAACACCATATATTTT. It translates to CASSLGAGGLAGNTIYF.

This sequence joins TRBV3-1 (or the pseudogene TRBV3-2) and TRBJ2-7; possibly TRBD2 for D (5 bases). The CDR3 covers 11 residues. The V gene's germline CDR1 is LGHDT and CDR2 YNNKEL (reference sequence). Trimming shortened V by 6 bases and J by 7 bases, and 10 bases separated the two germline ends. DNA for the CDR3: TGTGCCAGCAGTTCCACGGGGGAGCAGTACTTC. The encoded protein is CASSSTGEQYF.

In DNA form, the CDR3 reads TGTGCCAGCAGCGTAGTTACCGGGGAGCTGTTTTTT. Amino acids: CASSVVTGELFF. The rearrangement uses TRBV9 and TRBJ2-2; D unresolved. This CDR3 region has 12 residues. CDR1 is SGDLS and CDR2 is YYNGEE in the germline V gene. V was pared by 0 bases and J by 5 bases, with 2 bases between.

This rearrangement joins TRBV19 to TRBJ1-1; possibly TRBD1 for D (5 bases). CDR3 length equals 14 residues. Germline V gene sequence: CDR1 LNHDA, CDR2 SQIVND (reference sequence). V gave up 1 base and J gave up 1 base, with 7 bases separating them. DNA of the CDR3: TGTGCCAGTAGTATAGTCGGGGGGAACACTGAAGCTTTCTTT. Encoded protein: CASSIVGGNTEAFF. Filled out from reference TRBV19 and TRBJ1-1, the complete variable domain reads DGGITQSPKYLFRKEGQNVTLSCEQNLNHDAMYWYRQDPGQGLRLIYYSQIVNDFQKGDIAEGYSVSREKKESFPLTVTSAQKNPTAFYLCASSIVGGNTEAFFGQGTRLTVV.

The chain links TRBV6-5 to TRBJ1-6; unclear D gene. CDR1 MNHEY and CDR2 SVGAGI come from the germline V gene. CDR3 length equals 12 residues. V lost 2 bases, J lost 5 bases, and 1 base lay in between. This CDR3 reads CASSYHNSPLHF. CDR3 coding DNA: TGTGCCAGCAGTTACCATAATTCACCCCTCCACTTT.

This chain uses TRBV6-1 with TRBJ2-7; D perhaps matches TRBD1 (5 bases). The germline V and J ends were trimmed by 4 bases and 0 bases, with 16 bases remaining between them. In germline, CDR1 is MNHNS, CDR2 SASEGT. The CDR3 length is 16 residues. CDR3: CASSGLWGPSSYEQYF. DNA for the CDR3: TGTGCCAGCAGTGGCTTGTGGGGCCCCAGCTCCTACGAGCAGTACTTC.

J is TRBJ2-1 and V is TRBV5-1; 8 bases are shared with TRBD2. The CDR3 length is 15 residues. Looked up from germline, CDR1 is SGHRS and CDR2 is YFSETQ. V shed 1 base and J 6 bases; nucleotides not matched to a gene: 6. The CDR3 DNA sequence: TGCGCCAGCAGCTTGCTGCGGGGGGAAATCAATGAGCAGTTCTTC. It specifies CASSLLRGEINEQFF.

The chain has TRBV28 and TRBJ1-1; possibly TRBD1 for D (5 bases). Germline-derived CDR1 and CDR2 are MDHEN and SYDVKM. The CDR3 consists of 13 residues. Trimming cost V 8 bases and J 3 bases, with 13 bases left between them. The CDR3 spells CASGGVGYTEAFF. CDR3 DNA: TGTGCCAGCGGGGGGGTTGGGTACACTGAAGCTTTCTTT.

As to this clone: At one boundary the junction diverges from the germline segment, which might be a read error. This rearrangement joins TRBV10-3 to TRBJ2-3; D gene unclear. In germline, CDR1 is ENHRY, CDR2 SYGVKD. The CDR3 length is 14 residues. In nucleotides, the CDR3 is TGTGCCATCAGTGAGTCGACTCCTCGGAATACGCGGTATTTT. This codes for CAISESTPRNTRYF.

J is TRBJ2-2 and V is TRBV20-1; D possibly uses TRBD1 or TRBD2 (5 bases each). The CDR3 contains 14 residues. CDR1 DFQATT and CDR2 SNEGSKA come from the germline V gene (reference sequence). Trimming pared 3 bases from V and 6 bases from J, leaving 14 bases between. The CDR3 DNA is TGCAGTGCTAGTGGTGGGGGAAATGCCGGGGAGCTGTTTTTT. Translated: CSASGGGNAGELFF.

This sequence joins TRBV4-3 and TRBJ2-5; 7 nucleotides match TRBD1. Germline CDR1 and CDR2: LGHNA and YSLEER. Unmatched junction bases numbered 4, after V lost 1 base and J lost 5 bases. The CDR3 loop spans 14 amino acids. CDR3 nucleotides: TGCGCCAGCAGCCAAGGGCAGGGGGTTGAGACCCAGTACTTC. It translates to CASSQGQGVETQYF.

This chain connects TRBV7-2 to TRBJ2-3, with 8 bases lining up with TRBD2. V lost 5 bases, J lost 0 bases, and 13 bases stayed unmatched. Germline assignment: CDR1 SGHTA and CDR2 FQGNSA. The CDR3 spans 18 residues. This chain's CDR3 is CASSIRGGLALSTDTQYF. CDR3 coding DNA: TGTGCCAGCAGCATTCGGGGGGGATTGGCTCTTAGCACAGATACGCAGTATTTT.

The chain combines TRBV2 with TRBJ1-5; D may be TRBD1 (6 bases). The V gene's germline CDR1 is SNHLY and CDR2 FYNNEI. The germline V and J ends were trimmed by 7 bases and 0 bases, with 13 bases remaining between them. The CDR3 totals 15 residues. This CDR3 reads CASNVGGSSNQPQHF. CDR3 nucleotides: TGTGCCAGCAATGTTGGGGGCTCTAGCAATCAGCCCCAGCATTTT.

The gene calls are TRBV18 and TRBJ1-2; 7 positions match TRBD1. The CDR3 sequence is 13 residues long. CDR1 is KGHSH and CDR2 is LQKENI in the germline V gene. J lost 4 bases, V lost 4 bases, and 3 bases had no gene match. CDR3 sequence reads: CASSLDRAYGYTF. Written as DNA, the CDR3 is TGTGCCAGCTCACTAGACAGGGCCTATGGCTACACCTTC.

The rearrangement links TRBV10-3 to TRBJ1-1; 9 bases agree with TRBD1. The CDR3 consists of 17 residues. The V and J ends lost 4 bases and 0 bases, in that order; junction bases with no gene match: 9. Germline values: CDR1 ENHRY, CDR2 SYGVKD. CDR3 DNA sequence: TGTGCCATCAGTGGCGGGACAGGGTTTTTGGTGAACACTGAAGCTTTCTTT. Protein: CAISGGTGFLVNTEAFF.

This clone was seen more than once but under ten times. The CDR3 reads CASSLYSVYEQYF. The CDR3 nucleotides read TGTGCCAGCAGTTTGTATTCAGTCTACGAGCAGTACTTC. J is TRBJ2-7 and V is TRBV28; no reliable D call. Trimming cost V 3 bases and J 3 bases, with 9 bases left between them. Germline CDR1 reads MDHEN; CDR2 reads SYDVKM. This CDR3 comprises 13 residues.

V and J are TRBV19 and TRBJ2-7; 11 nucleotides line up with TRBD2. CDR3 length: 14 amino acids. The trim removed 6 bases at V and 3 bases at J, leaving 4 bases unmatched. The germline gives CDR1 LNHDA, CDR2 SQIVND (reference sequence). CDR3 nucleotides: TGTGCCAGTAGAACCACTAGCGGGGGCTACGAGCAGTACTTC. This sequence encodes CASRTTSGGYEQYF.

The rearrangement links TRBV5-1 to TRBJ2-1; 9 bases line up with TRBD2. Trimming removed 0 bases from V and 13 bases from J; junction bases left unmatched: 23. The CDR3 consists of 19 residues. Germline CDR1 is SGHRS and CDR2 is YFSETQ. The chain's CDR3 is CASSLEGGSASGTTPRQFF. CDR3 nucleotide sequence: TGCGCCAGCAGCTTGGAAGGGGGCTCGGCTAGCGGGACGACCCCTCGCCAGTTCTTC.

The rearrangement uses TRBV24-1 and TRBJ1-1; D gene uncertain. The CDR3 loop spans 14 amino acids. V was pared by 3 bases and J by 7 bases, with 14 bases between. Germline values: CDR1 KGHDR, CDR2 SFDVKD. This CDR3 is CATSDMAPTNEAFF. The DNA for the CDR3 is TGTGCCACCAGTGATATGGCCCCGACCAATGAAGCTTTCTTT.